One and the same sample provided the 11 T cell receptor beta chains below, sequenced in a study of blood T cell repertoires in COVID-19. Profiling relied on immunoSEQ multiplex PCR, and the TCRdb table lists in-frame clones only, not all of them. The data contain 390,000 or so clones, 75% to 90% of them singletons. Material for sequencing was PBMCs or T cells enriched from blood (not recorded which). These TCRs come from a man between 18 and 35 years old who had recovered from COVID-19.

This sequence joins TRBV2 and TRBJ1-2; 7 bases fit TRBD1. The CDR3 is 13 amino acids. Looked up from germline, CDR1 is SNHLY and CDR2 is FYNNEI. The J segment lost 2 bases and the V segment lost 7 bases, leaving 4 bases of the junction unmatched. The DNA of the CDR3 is TGTGCCAGCATTCCGACAGGGAACTATGGCTACACCTTC. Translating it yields CASIPTGNYGYTF.

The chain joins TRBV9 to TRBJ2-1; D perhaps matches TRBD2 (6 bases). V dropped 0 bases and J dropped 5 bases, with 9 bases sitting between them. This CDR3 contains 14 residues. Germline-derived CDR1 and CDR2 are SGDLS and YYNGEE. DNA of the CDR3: TGTGCCAGCAGCGTAGGACGGGGGAACAATGAGCAGTTCTTC. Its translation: CASSVGRGNNEQFF.

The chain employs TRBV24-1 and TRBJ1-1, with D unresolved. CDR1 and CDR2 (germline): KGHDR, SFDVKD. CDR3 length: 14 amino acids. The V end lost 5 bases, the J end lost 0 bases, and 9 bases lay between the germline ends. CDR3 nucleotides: TGTGCCACCAGTGTGGCGGTAATGAACACTGAAGCTTTCTTT. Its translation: CATSVAVMNTEAFF.

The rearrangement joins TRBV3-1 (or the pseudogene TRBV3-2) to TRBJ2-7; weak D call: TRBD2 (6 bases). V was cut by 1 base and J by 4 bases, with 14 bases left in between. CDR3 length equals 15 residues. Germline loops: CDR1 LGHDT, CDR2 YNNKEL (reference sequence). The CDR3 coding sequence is TGTGCCAGCAGCCAAGTTCCATCTAGCGAATACGAGCAGTACTTC. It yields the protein CASSQVPSSEYEQYF.

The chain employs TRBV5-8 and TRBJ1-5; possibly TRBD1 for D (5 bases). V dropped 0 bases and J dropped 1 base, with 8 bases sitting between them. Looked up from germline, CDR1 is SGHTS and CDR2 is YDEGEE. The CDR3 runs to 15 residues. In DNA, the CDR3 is TGTGCCAGCAGCTTGGGGGGGGTGAGCAATCAGCCCCAGCATTTT. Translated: CASSLGGVSNQPQHF.

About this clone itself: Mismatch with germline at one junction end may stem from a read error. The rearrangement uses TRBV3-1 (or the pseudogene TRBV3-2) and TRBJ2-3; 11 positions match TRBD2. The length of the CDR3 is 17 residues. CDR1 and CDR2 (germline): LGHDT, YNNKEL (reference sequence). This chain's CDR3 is CASSQDTSGRSTDTQYF. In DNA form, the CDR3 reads TGTGCCAGCAGCCAAGACACTAGCGGGAGAAGCACGGATACGCAGTATTTT.

As DNA, the CDR3 is TGTGCCAGCAGCCCCACACCAAGCCTCGGAGACACCATATATTTT. It encodes CASSPTPSLGDTIYF. The chain joins TRBV9 to TRBJ1-3; D is uncertain. Germline lookup yields CDR1 SGDLS and CDR2 YYNGEE. V shed 4 bases and J shed 8 bases, with 19 bases lying between them. The CDR3 totals 15 residues.

DNA of the CDR3: TGTGCCAGCGGGAGCCGGCAGGGGGCGGATGGCTACACCTTC. Amino acid sequence: CASGSRQGADGYTF. The V gene is TRBV6-5, the J gene TRBJ1-2; 8 positions match TRBD1. Germline V gene data show CDR1 as MNHEY and CDR2 as SVGAGI. The CDR3 totals 14 residues. V dropped 8 bases and J dropped 6; count of bases not matched to a gene: 11.

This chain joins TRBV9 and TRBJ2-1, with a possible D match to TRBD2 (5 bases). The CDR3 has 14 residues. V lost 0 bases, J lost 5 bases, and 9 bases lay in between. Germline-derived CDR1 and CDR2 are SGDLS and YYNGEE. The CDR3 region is CASSVERSNNEQFF. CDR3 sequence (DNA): TGTGCCAGCAGCGTAGAGCGGAGTAACAATGAGCAGTTCTTC.

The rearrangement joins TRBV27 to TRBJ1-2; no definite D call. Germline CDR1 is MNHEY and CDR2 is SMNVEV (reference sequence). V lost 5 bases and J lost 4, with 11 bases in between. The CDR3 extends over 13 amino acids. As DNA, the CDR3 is TGTGCCAGCAGTCAAACAGCCTTCTATGGCTACACCTTC. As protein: CASSQTAFYGYTF.

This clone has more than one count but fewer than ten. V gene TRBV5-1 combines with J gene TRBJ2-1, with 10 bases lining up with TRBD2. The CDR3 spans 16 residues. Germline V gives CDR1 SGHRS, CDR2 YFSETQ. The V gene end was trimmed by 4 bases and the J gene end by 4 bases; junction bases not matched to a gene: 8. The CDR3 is CASSLIAGGSYNEQFF. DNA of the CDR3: TGCGCCAGCAGCCTTATAGCGGGGGGCTCTTACAATGAGCAGTTCTTC. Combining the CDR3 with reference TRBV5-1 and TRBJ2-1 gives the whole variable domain KAGVTQTPRYLIKTRGQQVTLSCSPISGHRSVSWYQQTPGQGLQFLFEYFSETQRNKGNFPGRFSGRQFSNSRSEMNVSTLELGDSALYLCASSLIAGGSYNEQFFGPGTRLTVL.